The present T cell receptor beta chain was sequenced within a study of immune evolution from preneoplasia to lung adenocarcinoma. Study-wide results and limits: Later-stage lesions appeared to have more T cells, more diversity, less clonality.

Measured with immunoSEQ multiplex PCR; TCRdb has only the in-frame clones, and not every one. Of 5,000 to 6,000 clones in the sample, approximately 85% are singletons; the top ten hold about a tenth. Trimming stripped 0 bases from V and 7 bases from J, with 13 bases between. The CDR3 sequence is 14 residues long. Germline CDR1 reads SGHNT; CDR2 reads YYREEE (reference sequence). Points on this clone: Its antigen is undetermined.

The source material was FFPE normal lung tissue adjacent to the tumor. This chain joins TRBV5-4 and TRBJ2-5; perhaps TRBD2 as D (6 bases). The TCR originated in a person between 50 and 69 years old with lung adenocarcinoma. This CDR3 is CASSLGGPGGTQYF. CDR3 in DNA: TGTGCCAGCAGCTTGGGCGGTCCCGGGGGGACCCAGTACTTC.